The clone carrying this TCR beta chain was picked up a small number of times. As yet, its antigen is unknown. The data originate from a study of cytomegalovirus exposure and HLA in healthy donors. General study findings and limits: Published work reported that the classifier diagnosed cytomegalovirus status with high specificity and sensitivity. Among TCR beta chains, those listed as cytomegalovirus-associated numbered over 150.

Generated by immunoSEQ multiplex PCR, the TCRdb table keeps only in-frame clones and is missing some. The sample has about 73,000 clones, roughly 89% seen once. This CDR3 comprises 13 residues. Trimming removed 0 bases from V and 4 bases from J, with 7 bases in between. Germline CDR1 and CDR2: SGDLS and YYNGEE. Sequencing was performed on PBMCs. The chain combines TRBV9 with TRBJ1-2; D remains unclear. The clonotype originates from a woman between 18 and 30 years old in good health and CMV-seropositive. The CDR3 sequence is CASSVVSGYGYTF. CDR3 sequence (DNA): TGTGCCAGCAGCGTAGTGTCGGGCTATGGCTACACCTTC.